These 12 T cell receptor beta chains were all obtained from the same sample, sequenced in a study of regulatory T cells in long-lasting Graves disease. In building TCR beta libraries, iRepertoire HTBI primers were used together with Arm-PCR of CDR3 regions. From the multiplex PCR reads, TCRdb called clonotypes with MiXCR, one entry per CDR3 protein. The sample lists 400,000 to 500,000 distinct CDR3 sequences; around 17% were seen once. The time point denotes: newly diagnosed GD, antithyroid drugs for less than 3 months. PBMC-extracted RNA yielded the TCR library. These same data were also listed under a study on T cells in Graves' hyperthyroidism and ophthalmopathy.

The material sequenced was peripheral blood mononuclear cells (PBMCs), taken at new diagnosis, from a patient treated with antithyroid drugs. These receptors all stem from a woman younger than 35 with Graves disease.

The chain has TRBV15 and TRBJ2-5, with 7 nucleotides matching TRBD1. CDR1 is LNHNV and CDR2 is YYDKDF in the germline V gene (reference sequence). The length of the CDR3 is 16 residues. J lost 0 bases, V lost 3 bases, and 7 bases had no gene match. The CDR3 region is CATSSGEQGYQETQYF. The CDR3 nucleotides are TGTGCCACCAGCAGTGGGGAACAGGGGTACCAAGAGACCCAGTACTTC.

The table lists this clonotype with many counts. This rearrangement joins TRBV5-4 to TRBJ1-2; D uncertain. Trimming removed 0 bases from V and 5 bases from J, with 8 bases in between. Looked up from germline, CDR1 is SGHNT and CDR2 is YYREEE (reference sequence). This CDR3 comprises 13 residues. CDR3 in DNA: TGTGCCAGCAGCTTGGCCTCCGAGTATGGCTACACCTTC. This encodes CASSLASEYGYTF.

A word on this clonotype: A far larger clone lies a single base away; this is likely a read error. V gene TRBV7-9 combines with J gene TRBJ2-3, with D hard to call. The CDR3 is 13 residues long. Germline V lookup: CDR1 SEHNR, CDR2 FQNEAQ (reference sequence). The CDR3 loop reads CTSSLSRTDTQYF. CDR3 sequence (DNA): TGTACCAGCAGCCTATCCCGCACAGATACGCAGTATTTT.

Worth noting for this clonotype: A much larger clonotype is one base distant, so this may be a read error. This chain joins TRBV12-3 or TRBV12-4 and TRBJ2-1; a weak D match, TRBD2 (6 bases). The end of the DNA aligns better with TRBJ2-3, so the J call may be wrong. This CDR3 has 15 residues. The CDR3 DNA reads as TGTGCCAGCAGTTTACGAGGGAGGAGGGGCGATATGCAGTATTTT. This gives the protein CASSLRGRRGDMQYF.

Comments on this clonotype: A single base separates this from a much larger clone, so it may be a read error. The rearrangement links TRBV12-3 or TRBV12-4 to TRBJ2-7, with 9 bases identical to TRBD1. V lost 6 bases, J lost 7 bases, and 19 bases stayed unmatched. This CDR3 has 17 residues. The DNA for the CDR3 is TGTGCCAGCAGGGAGGCCGGGACAGGGCTATCCTACAATGAGCAGTACTTC. It yields the protein CASREAGTGLSYNEQYF.

This clonotype has a count of ten or more. The CDR3 DNA sequence: TGTGCCACCAGTGGGGGCGACAGGGGGTTCAATGAGCAGTTCTTC. Residues: CATSGGDRGFNEQFF. V usage is TRBV24-1 and J usage is TRBJ2-1; 9 bases are a match to TRBD1. The CDR3 extends over 15 amino acids. Per the germline V gene, CDR1 is KGHDR and CDR2 is SFDVKD. With 5 bases clipped from V and 6 bases from J, the junction kept 7 bases outside the gene matches.

This clonotype came up many times. The chain is built from TRBV28 and TRBJ2-6; TRBD1 or TRBD2 may be the D gene (5 bases each). CDR3 length: 17 residues. With 3 bases removed from V and 0 bases from J, the gap between germline ends came to 12 bases. Germline CDR1 and CDR2: MDHEN and SYDVKM. This CDR3 reads CASSLGDAGSGANVLTF. Written as DNA, the CDR3 is TGTGCCAGCAGTTTGGGGGATGCGGGCTCTGGGGCCAACGTCCTGACTTTC.

The V call is TRBV5-4, the J call TRBJ2-1; D not certain. Germline V lookup: CDR1 SGHNT, CDR2 YYREEE (reference sequence). With 4 bases removed from V and 0 bases from J, the gap between germline ends came to 11 bases. This CDR3 region has 15 residues. CDR3 amino acids: CASSIDPFSYNEQFF. The CDR3 coding sequence is TGTGCCAGCAGCATCGATCCCTTCTCCTACAATGAGCAGTTCTTC.

This clonotype was recorded many times. The chain has TRBV11-2 and TRBJ2-3, with TRBD2 identical over 11 bases. This CDR3 is built from 16 residues. V lost 5 bases to trimming and J lost 2 bases; unmatched junction nucleotides: 6. Germline loops: CDR1 SGHAT, CDR2 FQNNGV. CDR3 DNA sequence: TGTGCCAGCAGCCTCTTAGCGGGAGGGGTCACAGATACGCAGTATTTT. Its protein product is CASSLLAGGVTDTQYF. Combining the CDR3 with reference TRBV11-2 and TRBJ2-3 gives the whole variable domain EAGVAQSPRYKIIEKRQSVAFWCNPISGHATLYWYQQILGQGPKLLIQFQNNGVVDDSQLPKDRFSAERLKGVDSTLKIQPAKLEDSAVYLCASSLLAGGVTDTQYFGPGTRLTVL.

There are many counts of this clonotype. The CDR3 bases are TGCAGTGCTAGACGCTCTAGCGGGAGTAACGAGCAGTACTTC. Amino acids: CSARRSSGSNEQYF. The rearrangement links TRBV20-1 to TRBJ2-7, with 10 positions matching TRBD2. This CDR3 is 14 amino acids long. In germline, CDR1 is DFQATT, CDR2 SNEGSKA (reference sequence). V trimming: 2 bases; J trimming: 5 bases; junction bases outside the gene matches: 6.

Comments on this clonotype: One base away lies a much larger clone, so this may be a sequencing read error. The chain is built from TRBV5-1 and TRBJ2-3; 7 bases map to TRBD1. CDR3 size: 16 residues. Per germline, CDR1 SGHRS and CDR2 YFSETQ. Here the CDR3 reads CASAELPGQSTDPQYF. CDR3 bases: TGCGCCAGCGCCGAGCTACCGGGACAGAGCACAGATCCGCAGTATTTT.

Many counts were recorded for this clonotype. The J gene is TRBJ2-3, the V gene TRBV28, with 13 bases lining up with TRBD2. The CDR3 covers 17 residues. Trimming took 5 bases from V and 2 from J; bases not matched to a gene: 7. Germline lookup yields CDR1 MDHEN and CDR2 SYDVKM. CDR3 sequence: CASSPQTSGRLTDTQYF. The CDR3 coding sequence is TGTGCCAGCAGTCCGCAGACTAGCGGGAGGCTCACAGATACGCAGTATTTT.